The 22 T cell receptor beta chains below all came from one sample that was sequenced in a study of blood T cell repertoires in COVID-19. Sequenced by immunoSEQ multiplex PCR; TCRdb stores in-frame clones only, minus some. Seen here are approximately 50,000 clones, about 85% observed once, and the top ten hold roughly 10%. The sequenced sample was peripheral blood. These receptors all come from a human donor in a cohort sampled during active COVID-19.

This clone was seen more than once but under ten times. CDR3 sequence (DNA): TGTGCCAGCACCAGATCCTACAATGAGCAGTTCTTC. Its translation: CASTRSYNEQFF. This chain connects TRBV2 to TRBJ2-1; D remains unclear. The CDR3 runs to 12 residues. V was clipped by 7 bases and J by 1 base, with 5 bases between them. The germline CDR1 and CDR2 sequences are SNHLY and FYNNEI.

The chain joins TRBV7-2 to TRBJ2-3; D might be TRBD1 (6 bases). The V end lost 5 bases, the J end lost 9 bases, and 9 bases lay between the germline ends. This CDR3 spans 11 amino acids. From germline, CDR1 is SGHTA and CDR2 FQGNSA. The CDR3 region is CASSQGSTQYF. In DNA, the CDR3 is TGTGCCAGCAGCCAGGGGAGCACGCAGTATTTT.

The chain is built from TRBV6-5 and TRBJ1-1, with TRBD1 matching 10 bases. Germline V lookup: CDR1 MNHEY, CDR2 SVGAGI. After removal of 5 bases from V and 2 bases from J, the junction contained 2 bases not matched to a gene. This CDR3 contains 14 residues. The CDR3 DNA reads TGTGCCAGCAGTCGACAGGGGGCCAACACTGAAGCTTTCTTT. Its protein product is CASSRQGANTEAFF.

In nucleotides, the CDR3 is TGTGCCAGCAGTTTACTCCGGGGGGTTACCTACAATGAGCAGTTCTTC. Encoded protein: CASSLLRGVTYNEQFF. This rearrangement joins TRBV27 to TRBJ2-1, with 7 bases fitting TRBD2. The ends lost 2 bases at V and 2 bases at J; junction bases unmatched: 6. The CDR3 totals 16 residues. CDR1 is MNHEY and CDR2 is SMNVEV in the germline V gene (reference sequence).

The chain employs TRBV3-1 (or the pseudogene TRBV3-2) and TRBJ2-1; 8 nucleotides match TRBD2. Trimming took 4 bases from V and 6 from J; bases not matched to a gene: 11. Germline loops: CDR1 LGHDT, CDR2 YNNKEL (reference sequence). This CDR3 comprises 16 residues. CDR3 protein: CASSPPGTSALNEQFF. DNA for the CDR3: TGTGCCAGCAGCCCTCCCGGGACTAGTGCTCTCAATGAGCAGTTCTTC.

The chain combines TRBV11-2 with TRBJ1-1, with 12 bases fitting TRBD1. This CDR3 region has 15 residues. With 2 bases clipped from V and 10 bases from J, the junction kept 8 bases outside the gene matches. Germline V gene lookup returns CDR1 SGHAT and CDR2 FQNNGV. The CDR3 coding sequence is TGTGCCAGCAGCTTAACCCCCGGGACAGGGGGCCGAGCTTTCTTT. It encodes CASSLTPGTGGRAFF. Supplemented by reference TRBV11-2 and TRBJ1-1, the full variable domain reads EAGVAQSPRYKIIEKRQSVAFWCNPISGHATLYWYQQILGQGPKLLIQFQNNGVVDDSQLPKDRFSAERLKGVDSTLKIQPAKLEDSAVYLCASSLTPGTGGRAFFGQGTRLTVV.

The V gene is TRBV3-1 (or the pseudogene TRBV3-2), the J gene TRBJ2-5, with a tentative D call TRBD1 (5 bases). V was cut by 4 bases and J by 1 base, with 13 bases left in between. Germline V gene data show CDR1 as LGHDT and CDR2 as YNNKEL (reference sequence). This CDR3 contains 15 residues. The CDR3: CASSRDRPGQETQYF. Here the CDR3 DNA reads TGTGCCAGCAGCCGAGACAGACCAGGCCAAGAGACCCAGTACTTC.

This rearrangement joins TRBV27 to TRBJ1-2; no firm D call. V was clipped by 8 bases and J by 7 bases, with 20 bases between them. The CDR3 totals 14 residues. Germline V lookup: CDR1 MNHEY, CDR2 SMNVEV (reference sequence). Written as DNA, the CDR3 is TGTGCCAGCGGAATGGAGGGCGAAGTGTCTGGCTACACCTTC. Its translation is CASGMEGEVSGYTF.

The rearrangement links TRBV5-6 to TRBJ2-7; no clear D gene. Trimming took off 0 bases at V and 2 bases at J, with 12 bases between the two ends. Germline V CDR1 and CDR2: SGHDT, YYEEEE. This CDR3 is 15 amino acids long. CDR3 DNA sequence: TGTGCCAGCAGCTTGGCCGTTGCTAATACCTACGAGCAGTACTTC. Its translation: CASSLAVANTYEQYF.

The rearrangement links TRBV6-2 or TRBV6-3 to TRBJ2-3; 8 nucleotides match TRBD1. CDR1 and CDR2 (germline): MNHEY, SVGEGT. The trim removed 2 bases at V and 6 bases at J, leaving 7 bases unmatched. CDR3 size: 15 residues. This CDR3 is CASSYIRGRLDTQYF. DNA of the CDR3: TGTGCCAGCAGTTACATCAGGGGGCGGTTGGATACGCAGTATTTT.

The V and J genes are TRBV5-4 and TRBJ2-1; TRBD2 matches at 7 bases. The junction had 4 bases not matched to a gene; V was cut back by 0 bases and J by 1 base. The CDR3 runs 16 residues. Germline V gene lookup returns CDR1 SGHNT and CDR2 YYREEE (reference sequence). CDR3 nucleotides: TGTGCCAGCAGCTTGGCCGGGGGGACTTCCTACAATGAGCAGTTCTTC. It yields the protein CASSLAGGTSYNEQFF.

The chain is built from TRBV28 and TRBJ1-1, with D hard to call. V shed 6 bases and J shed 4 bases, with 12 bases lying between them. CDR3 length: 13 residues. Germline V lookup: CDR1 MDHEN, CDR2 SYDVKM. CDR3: CASSLGVATEAFF. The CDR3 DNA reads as TGTGCCAGCAGCCTGGGCGTGGCCACTGAAGCTTTCTTT.

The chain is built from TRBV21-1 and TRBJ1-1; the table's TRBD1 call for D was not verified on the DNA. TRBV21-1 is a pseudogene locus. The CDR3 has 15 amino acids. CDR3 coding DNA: TGTGCCAGCAGCAACCATCAGGCGTCAGACACTGAAGCTTTCTTT. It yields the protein CASSNHQASDTEAFF.

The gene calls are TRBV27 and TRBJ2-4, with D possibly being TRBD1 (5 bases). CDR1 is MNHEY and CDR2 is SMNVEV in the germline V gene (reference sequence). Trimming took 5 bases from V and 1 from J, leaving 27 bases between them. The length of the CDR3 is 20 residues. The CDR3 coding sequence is TGTGCCAGCAGTCCGAACTCGGGCAGGGCCCCAGTGGTGGCCAAAAACATTCAGTACTTC. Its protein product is CASSPNSGRAPVVAKNIQYF.

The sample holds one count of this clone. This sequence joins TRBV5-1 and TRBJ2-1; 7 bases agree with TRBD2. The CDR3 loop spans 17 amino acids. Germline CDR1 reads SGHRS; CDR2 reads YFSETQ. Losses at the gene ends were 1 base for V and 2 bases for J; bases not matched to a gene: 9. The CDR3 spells CASSLSRSSGAYNEQFF. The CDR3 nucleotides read TGCGCCAGCAGCTTGTCCAGATCTAGCGGTGCCTACAATGAGCAGTTCTTC.

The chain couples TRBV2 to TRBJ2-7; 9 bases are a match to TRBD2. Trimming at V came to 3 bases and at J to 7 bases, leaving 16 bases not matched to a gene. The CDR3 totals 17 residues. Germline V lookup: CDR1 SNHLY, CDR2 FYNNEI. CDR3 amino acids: CASSEKWLAGIRGEQYF. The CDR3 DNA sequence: TGTGCCAGCAGTGAGAAATGGCTAGCGGGGATCCGGGGTGAGCAGTACTTC.

Here the CDR3 reads CASSDTSGADTQYF. The DNA for the CDR3 is TGCGCCAGCAGCGACACCTCAGGGGCAGATACGCAGTATTTT. V gene TRBV5-1 combines with J gene TRBJ2-3, with D perhaps matching TRBD1 (6 bases). CDR1 and CDR2 (germline): SGHRS, YFSETQ. With 4 bases removed from V and 4 bases from J, the gap between germline ends came to 13 bases. The CDR3 is 14 residues long.

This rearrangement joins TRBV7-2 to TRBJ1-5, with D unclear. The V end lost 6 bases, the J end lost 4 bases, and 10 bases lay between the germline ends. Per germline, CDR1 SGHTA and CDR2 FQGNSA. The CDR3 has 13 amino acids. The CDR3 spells CASRNNRNQPQHF. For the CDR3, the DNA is TGTGCCAGCAGGAACAACCGTAATCAGCCCCAGCATTTT. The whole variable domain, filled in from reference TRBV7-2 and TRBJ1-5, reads GAGVSQSPSNKVTEKGKDVELRCDPISGHTALYWYRQSLGQGLEFLIYFQGNSAPDKSGLPSDRFSAERTGGSVSTLTIQRTQQEDSAVYLCASRNNRNQPQHFGDGTRLSIL.

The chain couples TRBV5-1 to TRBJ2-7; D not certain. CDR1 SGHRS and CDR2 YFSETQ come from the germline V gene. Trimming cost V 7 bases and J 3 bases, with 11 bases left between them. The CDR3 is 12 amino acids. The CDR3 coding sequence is TGCGCCAGCGCAAAAACCGGCTACGAGCAGTACTTC. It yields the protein CASAKTGYEQYF.

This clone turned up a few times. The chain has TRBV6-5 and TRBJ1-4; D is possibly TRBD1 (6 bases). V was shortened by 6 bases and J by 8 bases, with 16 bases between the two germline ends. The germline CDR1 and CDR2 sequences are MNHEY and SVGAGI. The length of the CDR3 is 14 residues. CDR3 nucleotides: TGTGCCAGCAGGATAGGGGGGGCGGGCGAAAAACTGTTTTTT. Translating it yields CASRIGGAGEKLFF.

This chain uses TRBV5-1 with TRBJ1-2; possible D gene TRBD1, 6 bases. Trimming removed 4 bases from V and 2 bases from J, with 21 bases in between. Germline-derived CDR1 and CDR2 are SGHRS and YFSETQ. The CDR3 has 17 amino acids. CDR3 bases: TGCGCCAGCAGCCCTGGAGGGGGGGTCGTAGACAACTATGGCTACACCTTC. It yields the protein CASSPGGGVVDNYGYTF.

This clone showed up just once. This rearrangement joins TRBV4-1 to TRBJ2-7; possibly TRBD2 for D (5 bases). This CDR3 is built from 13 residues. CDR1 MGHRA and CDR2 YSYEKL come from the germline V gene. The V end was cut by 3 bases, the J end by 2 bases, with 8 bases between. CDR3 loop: CASSHIGTYEQYF. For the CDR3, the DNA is TGCGCCAGCAGCCACATCGGGACCTACGAGCAGTACTTC.